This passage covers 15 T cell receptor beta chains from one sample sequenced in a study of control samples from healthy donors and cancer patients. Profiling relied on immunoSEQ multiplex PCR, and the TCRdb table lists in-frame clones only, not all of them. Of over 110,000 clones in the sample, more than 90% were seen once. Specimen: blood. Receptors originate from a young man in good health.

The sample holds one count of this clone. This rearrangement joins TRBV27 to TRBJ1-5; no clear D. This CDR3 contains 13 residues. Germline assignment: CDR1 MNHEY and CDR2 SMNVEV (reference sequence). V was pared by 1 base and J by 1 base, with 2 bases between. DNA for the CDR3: TGTGCCAGCAGTTTATTGAGCAATCAGCCCCAGCATTTT. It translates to CASSLLSNQPQHF.

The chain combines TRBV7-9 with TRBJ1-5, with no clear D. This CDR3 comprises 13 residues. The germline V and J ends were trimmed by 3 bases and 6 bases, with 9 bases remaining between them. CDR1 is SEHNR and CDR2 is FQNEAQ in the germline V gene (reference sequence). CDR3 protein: CASSFAPGQPQHF. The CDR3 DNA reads TGTGCCAGCAGCTTCGCTCCGGGTCAGCCCCAGCATTTT.

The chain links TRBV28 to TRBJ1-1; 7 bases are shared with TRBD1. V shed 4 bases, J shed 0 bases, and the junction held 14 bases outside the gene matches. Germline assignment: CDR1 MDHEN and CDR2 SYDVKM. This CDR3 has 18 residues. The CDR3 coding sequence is TGTGCCAGCAGTTCACCCACCTTCGGGACAGCTATGAACACTGAAGCTTTCTTT. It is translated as CASSSPTFGTAMNTEAFF. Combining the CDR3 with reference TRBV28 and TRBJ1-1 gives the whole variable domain DVKVTQSSRYLVKRTGEKVFLECVQDMDHENMFWYRQDPGLGLRLIYFSYDVKMKEKGDIPEGYSVSREKKERFSLILESASTNQTSMYLCASSSPTFGTAMNTEAFFGQGTRLTVV.

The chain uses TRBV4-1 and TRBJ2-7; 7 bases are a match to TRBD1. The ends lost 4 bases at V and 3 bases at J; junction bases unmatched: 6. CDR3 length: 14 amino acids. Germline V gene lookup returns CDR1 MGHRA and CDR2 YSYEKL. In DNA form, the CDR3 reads TGCGCCAGCAGCCCGGGACAGCAATACTACGAGCAGTACTTC. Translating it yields CASSPGQQYYEQYF.

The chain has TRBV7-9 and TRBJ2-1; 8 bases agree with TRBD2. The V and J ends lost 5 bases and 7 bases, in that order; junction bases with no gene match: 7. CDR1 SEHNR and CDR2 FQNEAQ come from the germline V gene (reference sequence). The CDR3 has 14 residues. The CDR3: CASSPGLGWNEQFF. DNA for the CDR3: TGTGCCAGCAGCCCGGGACTAGGATGGAATGAGCAGTTCTTC. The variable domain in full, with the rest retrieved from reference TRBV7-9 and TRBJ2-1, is DTGVSQNPRHKITKRGQNVTFRCDPISEHNRLYWYRQTLGQGPEFLTYFQNEAQLEKSRLLSDRFSAERPKGSFSTLEIQRTEQGDSAMYLCASSPGLGWNEQFFGPGTRLTVL.

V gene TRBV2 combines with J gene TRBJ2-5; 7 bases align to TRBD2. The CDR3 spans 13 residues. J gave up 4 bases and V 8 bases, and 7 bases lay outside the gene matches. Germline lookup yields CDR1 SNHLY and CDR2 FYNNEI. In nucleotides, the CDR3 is TGTGCCAGCTGGAACGGGAGGACAGAGACCCAGTACTTC. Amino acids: CASWNGRTETQYF.

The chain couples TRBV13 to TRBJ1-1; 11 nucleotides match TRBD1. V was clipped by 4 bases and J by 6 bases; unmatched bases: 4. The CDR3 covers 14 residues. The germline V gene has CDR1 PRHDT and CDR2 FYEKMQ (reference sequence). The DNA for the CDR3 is TGTGCCAGCAGCTCGGGACAGGGGGTCGCTGAAGCTTTCTTT. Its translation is CASSSGQGVAEAFF.

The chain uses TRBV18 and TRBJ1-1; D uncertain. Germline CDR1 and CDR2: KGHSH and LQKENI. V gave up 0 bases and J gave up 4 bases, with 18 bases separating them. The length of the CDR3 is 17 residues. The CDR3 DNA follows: TGTGCCAGCTCACCACCGACTCAGGCGGTTCCCTTCACTGAAGCTTTCTTT. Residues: CASSPPTQAVPFTEAFF.

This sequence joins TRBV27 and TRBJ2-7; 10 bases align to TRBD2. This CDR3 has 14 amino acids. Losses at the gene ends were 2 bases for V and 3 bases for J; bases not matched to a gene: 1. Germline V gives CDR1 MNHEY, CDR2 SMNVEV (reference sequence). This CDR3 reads CASSLIAGGYEQYF. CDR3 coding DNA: TGTGCCAGCAGTTTAATAGCGGGAGGCTACGAGCAGTACTTC.

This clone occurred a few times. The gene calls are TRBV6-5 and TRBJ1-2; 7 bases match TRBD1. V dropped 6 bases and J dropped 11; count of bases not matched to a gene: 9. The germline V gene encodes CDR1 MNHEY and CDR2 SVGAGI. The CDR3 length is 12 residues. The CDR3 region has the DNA TGTGCCAGCAGCGGAAATGACAGGGATTACACCTTC. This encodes CASSGNDRDYTF.

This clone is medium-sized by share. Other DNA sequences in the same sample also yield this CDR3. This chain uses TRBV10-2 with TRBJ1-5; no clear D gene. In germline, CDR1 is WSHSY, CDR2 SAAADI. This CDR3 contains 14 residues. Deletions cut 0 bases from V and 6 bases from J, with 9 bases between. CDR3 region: CASSESTGVQPQHF. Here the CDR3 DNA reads TGCGCCAGCAGTGAGTCCACGGGTGTTCAGCCCCAGCATTTT.

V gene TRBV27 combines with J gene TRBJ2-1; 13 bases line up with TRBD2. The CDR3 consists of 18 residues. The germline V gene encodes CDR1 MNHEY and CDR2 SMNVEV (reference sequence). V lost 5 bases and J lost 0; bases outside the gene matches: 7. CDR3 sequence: CASSPGTSGVSSYNEQFF. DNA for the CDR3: TGTGCCAGCAGTCCCGGGACTAGCGGGGTGAGCTCCTACAATGAGCAGTTCTTC.

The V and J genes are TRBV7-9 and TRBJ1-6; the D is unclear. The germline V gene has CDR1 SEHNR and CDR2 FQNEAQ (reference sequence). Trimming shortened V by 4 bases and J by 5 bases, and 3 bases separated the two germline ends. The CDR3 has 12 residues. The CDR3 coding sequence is TGTGCCAGCAGCTATAATAATTCACCCCTCCACTTT. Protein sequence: CASSYNNSPLHF.

The CDR3: CASSGEKAEVNTEAFF. The CDR3 region has the DNA TGTGCCAGCAGCGGTGAAAAGGCCGAAGTGAACACTGAAGCTTTCTTT. The V and J genes are TRBV5-4 and TRBJ1-1; D gene ambiguous. There are 16 residues in the CDR3. The germline V and J ends were trimmed by 4 bases and 0 bases, with 16 bases remaining between them. Germline V gives CDR1 SGHNT, CDR2 YYREEE (reference sequence). The whole variable domain, remainder taken from reference TRBV5-4 and TRBJ1-1, is ETGVTQSPTHLIKTRGQQVTLRCSSQSGHNTVSWYQQALGQGPQFIFQYYREEENGRGNFPPRFSGLQFPNYSSELNVNALELDDSALYLCASSGEKAEVNTEAFFGQGTRLTVV.

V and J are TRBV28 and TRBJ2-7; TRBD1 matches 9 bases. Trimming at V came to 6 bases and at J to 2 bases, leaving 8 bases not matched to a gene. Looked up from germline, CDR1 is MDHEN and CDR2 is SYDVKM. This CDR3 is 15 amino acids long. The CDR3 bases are TGTGCCAGCAGCTCCACCGGGACAGGGCCCTACGAGCAGTACTTC. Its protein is CASSSTGTGPYEQYF.